The clone carrying this TCR beta chain was counted only a few times. The target antigen is unknown. These gene names are mouse names. From the germline J gene comes the end of the CDR3, since the read stops 1 residue before it. The data are from a study of tissue T cells after allogeneic stem cell transplantation. Study-wide points: Tissue-detected TCR repertoire was only partly captured by blood and spleen T cells.

CDR1 MNHDT and CDR2 YYDKIL come from the germline V gene. The CDR3 has 16 residues. V trimming: 3 bases; J trimming: 1 base; junction bases outside the gene matches: 2. Sequencing was performed with immunoSEQ multiplex PCR; in TCRdb, only in-frame clones are kept and a portion is missing. The top ten hold 17% of the sample, which has about 1,400 clones, about three fifths seen once. The sample's time point: mouse harvest day 7 after allogeneic transplant. Tail vein injection delivered 10^7 T-cell-depleted bone marrow cells and 10^6 splenic CD5+ T cells. This mouse GVHD model was MHC-mismatched B6 to BALB/c, profiled day 7 or 14.

This sequence originates from a female BALB/c mouse given C57BL/6 T cells with graft-versus-host disease after an allogeneic hematopoietic cell transplant. The specimen sequenced was liver tissue. The rearrangement joins TRBV17 to TRBJ2-1; 11 nucleotides match TRBD2. CDR3 loop: CASSSRDWGNYAEQFF. CDR3 bases read: TGTGCTAGCAGTAGTCGGGACTGGGGGAACTATGCTGAGCAGTTC.